The T cell receptor (beta chain) described here comes from a study of Tregs in tolerant kidney transplant recipients. Across the study: Sorting of CD4+CD25+CD127- cells followed 3-day belatacept mixed lymphocyte reactions, sometimes with roughly 5-day graft donor restimulation. Recipient cells were told from donor cells by antibody staining. Study-wide points: Expanding Tregs on activated donor B cells appeared to best identify donor-specific TCRbeta clones. Biological reproducibility was not directly addressed in this study.

Trimming pared 7 bases from V and 0 bases from J, leaving 13 bases between. The CDR3 extends over 14 amino acids. The germline V gene encodes CDR1 SNHLY and CDR2 FYNNEI. Notes on this clone: Its antigen remains unknown.

Only in-frame clones appear in the TCRdb table, and some are missing; sequencing was by immunoSEQ multiplex PCR. The repertoire has 15,000 to 20,000 clones, approximately 61% of them found once; the top ten carry more than 2.5%. The receptor was derived from a human donor in good health. The chain couples TRBV2 to TRBJ2-7; D possibly corresponds to TRBD1 (5 bases). Sequencing was carried out using Tregs from blood cultured with allogeneic cells. Here the CDR3 reads CASTLDTTSYEQYF. The CDR3 region has the DNA TGTGCCAGCACCCTGGACACTACCTCCTACGAGCAGTACTTC.